Listed here are 16 T cell receptor beta chains from one sample, sequenced in a study of shared clonotypes between healthy human individuals (dated by TCRdb to about 2020). The method behind the library was the immunoSEQ multiplex PCR assay. TCRdb re-hosts the immuneACCESS table, in-frame sequences only. Its copies lack some clones; in the studies checked, an unresolved V gene accounts for under half of them, and the cause for the rest is not known. The sample yields approximately 2.4 million clones; approximately 96% were counted once. In total, the top ten clones hold over 0.1% of the sample. Sequencing input: naive CD4+ T cells sorted from blood. The cell subset or site label, read with the paper, signifies: CD45RA+ positively selected. Source of these receptors: a man younger than 30 in good health.

Regarding this clone: Distinct nucleotide sequences in the sample also encode this CDR3. The chain carries TRBV29-1 and TRBJ1-2; no clear D gene. The V gene lost 2 bases and the J gene lost 0 bases, with 7 bases spanning the gap. The germline V gene encodes CDR1 SQVTM and CDR2 ANQGSEA. The CDR3 extends over 13 amino acids. CDR3 amino acids: CSVERPTNYGYTF. CDR3 DNA: TGCAGCGTTGAAAGGCCTACTAACTATGGCTACACCTTC.

This chain uses TRBV13 with TRBJ1-2; maybe TRBD1 (5 bases). Germline V lookup: CDR1 PRHDT, CDR2 FYEKMQ (reference sequence). The CDR3 is made up of 14 amino acids. Trimming removed 3 bases from V and 8 bases from J, with 16 bases in between. CDR3 DNA: TGTGCCAGCAGCTTTGGACAAGCAGTAGGAGGCTACACCTTC. Protein product: CASSFGQAVGGYTF.

The chain couples TRBV19 to TRBJ1-1; no firm D call. CDR1 is LNHDA, CDR2 SQIVND, per germline (reference sequence). The CDR3 is 12 amino acids. Between the trimmed V and J ends, which lost 9 bases and 0 bases, there was a span of 8 bases. The CDR3 DNA follows: TGTGCCAGCAAATTTATGAACACTGAAGCTTTCTTT. It yields the protein CASKFMNTEAFF. Full variable domain (missing parts from reference TRBV19 and TRBJ1-1): DGGITQSPKYLFRKEGQNVTLSCEQNLNHDAMYWYRQDPGQGLRLIYYSQIVNDFQKGDIAEGYSVSREKKESFPLTVTSAQKNPTAFYLCASKFMNTEAFFGQGTRLTVV.

The J gene is TRBJ2-3, the V gene TRBV7-9, with TRBD1 matching 8 bases. The ends lost 5 bases at V and 7 bases at J; junction bases unmatched: 8. CDR3 length equals 14 residues. CDR1 and CDR2 (germline): SEHNR, FQNEAQ (reference sequence). The CDR3 region is CASSGQGALNTQYF. The CDR3 DNA is TGTGCCAGCAGCGGCCAGGGGGCGCTGAATACGCAGTATTTT.

The V call is TRBV28, the J call TRBJ2-2; TRBD1 matches at 11 bases. The CDR3 spans 17 residues. The germline gives CDR1 MDHEN, CDR2 SYDVKM. V trimming: 7 bases; J trimming: 5 bases; junction bases outside the gene matches: 12. The CDR3 DNA reads TGTGCCAGCACAAAGGGACAGGGGGTGATCGGTACCGGGGAGCTGTTTTTT. Its protein product is CASTKGQGVIGTGELFF. Together with reference TRBV28 and TRBJ2-2, the CDR3 gives the full variable domain: DVKVTQSSRYLVKRTGEKVFLECVQDMDHENMFWYRQDPGLGLRLIYFSYDVKMKEKGDIPEGYSVSREKKERFSLILESASTNQTSMYLCASTKGQGVIGTGELFFGEGSRLTVL.

This chain links TRBV5-1 with TRBJ1-4; D unclear. V lost 0 bases, J lost 0 bases, and 9 bases lay in between. The CDR3 sequence is 16 residues long. Germline values: CDR1 SGHRS, CDR2 YFSETQ. CDR3 DNA sequence: TGCGCCAGCAGCTTGGGCCCACTCGCAACTAATGAAAAACTGTTTTTT. Protein sequence: CASSLGPLATNEKLFF.

Comment on this clone: The same CDR3 is also encoded by other DNA sequences in this sample. The CDR3 DNA reads TGTGCCTGGAGCGGCATGAACACTGAAGCTTTCTTT. Protein: CAWSGMNTEAFF. The chain has TRBV30 and TRBJ1-1; D remains unclear. V shed 3 bases and J shed 0 bases, with 5 bases lying between them. Germline V CDR1 and CDR2: GTSNPN, SVGIG (reference sequence). This CDR3 region has 12 residues.

Comments on this clone: This same CDR3 is encoded by further DNA sequences in the sample. V and J are TRBV5-1 and TRBJ2-3; D ambiguous. Trimming shortened V by 0 bases and J by 0 bases, and 8 bases separated the two germline ends. The CDR3 is 15 amino acids. The V gene's germline CDR1 is SGHRS and CDR2 YFSETQ. The DNA for the CDR3 is TGCGCCAGCAGCTTGGGTAGCTCTAGCACAGATACGCAGTATTTT. Protein: CASSLGSSSTDTQYF.

The chain combines TRBV6-6 with TRBJ1-5; D possibly corresponds to TRBD1 (5 bases). Germline V gene data show CDR1 as MNHNY and CDR2 as SVGAGI (reference sequence). The V end was cut by 6 bases, the J end by 0 bases, with 15 bases between. This CDR3 is built from 16 residues. DNA of the CDR3: TGTGCCAGCAGCGTGGGCATCGGGACTAGCAATCAGCCCCAGCATTTT. This encodes CASSVGIGTSNQPQHF.

The chain links TRBV5-5 to TRBJ2-7; either TRBD1 or TRBD2 may fit D (5 bases each). CDR3 length: 16 residues. Germline values: CDR1 SGHKS, CDR2 YYEKEE (reference sequence). The ends were cut back, 1 base at V and 5 bases at J, with 19 bases in the middle. The chain's CDR3 is CASSLTGTALGHEQYF. In DNA form, the CDR3 reads TGTGCCAGCAGCTTGACCGGGACGGCCTTGGGCCACGAGCAGTACTTC.

This clone was counted once. The chain recombines TRBV28 with TRBJ1-2, with D tentatively TRBD1 (5 bases). Per the germline V gene, CDR1 is MDHEN and CDR2 is SYDVKM. The CDR3 has 15 amino acids. V was trimmed by 2 bases and J by 6 bases, leaving 16 bases between them. In DNA form, the CDR3 reads TGTGCCAGCAGTTTACCTGGAGGGGTCCTAGATGGCTACACCTTC. Protein: CASSLPGGVLDGYTF.

The rearrangement links TRBV18 to TRBJ2-7, with D maybe TRBD1 (5 bases). V was pared by 2 bases and J by 2 bases, with 10 bases between. The CDR3 contains 14 residues. CDR1 and CDR2 (germline): KGHSH, LQKENI. Here the CDR3 DNA reads TGTGCCAGCTCACCAGGGGCGCCGGCCTACGAGCAGTACTTC. The encoded protein is CASSPGAPAYEQYF. The full variable domain, its missing parts supplied by reference TRBV18 and TRBJ2-7, is NAGVMQNPRHLVRRRGQEARLRCSPMKGHSHVYWYRQLPEEGLKFMVYLQKENIIDESGMPKERFSAEFPKEGPSILRIQQVVRGDSAAYFCASSPGAPAYEQYFGPGTRLTVT.

The CDR3 spells CASSPSRASGANVLTF. CDR3 in DNA: TGTGCCAGCTCACCGAGTAGGGCCTCTGGGGCCAACGTCCTGACTTTC. J is TRBJ2-6 and V is TRBV18, with D hard to call. The CDR3 consists of 16 residues. The germline V gene has CDR1 KGHSH and CDR2 LQKENI. V shed 3 bases and J shed 0 bases, with 9 bases lying between them.

The gene calls are TRBV6-5 and TRBJ1-4; TRBD1 is a possible D gene (5 bases). This CDR3 contains 14 residues. Germline CDR1 is MNHEY and CDR2 is SVGAGI. The germline V and J ends were trimmed by 4 bases and 7 bases, with 13 bases remaining between them. The CDR3 region is CASSSGTGGEKLFF. The CDR3 DNA is TGTGCCAGCAGTTCCGGGACGGGGGGTGAAAAACTGTTTTTT.

The chain employs TRBV28 and TRBJ1-6, with D perhaps matching TRBD1 (5 bases). V was trimmed by 2 bases and J by 9 bases, leaving 11 bases between them. Germline V gene sequence: CDR1 MDHEN, CDR2 SYDVKM. The CDR3 covers 14 residues. CDR3 in amino acids: CASSLPPGASPLHF. The CDR3 DNA reads TGTGCCAGCAGTTTACCCCCCGGGGCTTCACCCCTCCACTTT.

The chain couples TRBV30 to TRBJ2-1; TRBD2 matches at 10 bases. CDR3 length equals 17 residues. Losses at the gene ends were 0 bases for V and 1 base for J; bases not matched to a gene: 6. Germline V gene lookup returns CDR1 GTSNPN and CDR2 SVGIG (reference sequence). This chain's CDR3 is CAWSVERTSGSYNEQFF. CDR3 sequence (DNA): TGTGCCTGGAGTGTGGAGAGGACTAGCGGTTCCTACAATGAGCAGTTCTTC.